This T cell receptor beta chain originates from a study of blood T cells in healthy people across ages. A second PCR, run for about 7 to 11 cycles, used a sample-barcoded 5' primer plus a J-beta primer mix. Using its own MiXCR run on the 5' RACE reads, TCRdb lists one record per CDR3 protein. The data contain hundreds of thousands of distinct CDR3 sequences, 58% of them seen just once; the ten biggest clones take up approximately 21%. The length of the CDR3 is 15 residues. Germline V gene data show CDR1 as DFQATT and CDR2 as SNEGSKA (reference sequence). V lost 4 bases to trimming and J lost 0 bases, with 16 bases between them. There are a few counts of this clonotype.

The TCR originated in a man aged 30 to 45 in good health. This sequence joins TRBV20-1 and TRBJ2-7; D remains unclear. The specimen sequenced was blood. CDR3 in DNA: TGCAGTGCTATACCCGCTCGCGGCTCCTCCTACGAGCAGTACTTC. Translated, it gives CSAIPARGSSYEQYF.